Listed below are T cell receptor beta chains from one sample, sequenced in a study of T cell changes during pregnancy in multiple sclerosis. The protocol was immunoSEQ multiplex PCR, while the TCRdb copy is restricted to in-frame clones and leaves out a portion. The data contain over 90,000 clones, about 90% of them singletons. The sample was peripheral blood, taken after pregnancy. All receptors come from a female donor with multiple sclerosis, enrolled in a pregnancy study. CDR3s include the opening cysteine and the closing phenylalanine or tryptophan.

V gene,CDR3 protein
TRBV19,CASHLGTGGSYEQFF
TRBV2,CASKGQVNEQFF
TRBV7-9,CASSLVGQILNYGYTF
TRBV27,CASSLDLTGSGEAFF
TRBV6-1,CASSAPNRGRGEQFF
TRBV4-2,CASSQATGMERYGYTF
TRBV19,CASSNQGWSNQPQHF
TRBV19,CASSRGQDRQETQYF
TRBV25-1,CASSEAGAKGEKLFF
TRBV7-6,CASSFPGGNEQFF
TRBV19,CASSRDGRATEAFF
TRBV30,CAWSEQGYGYTF
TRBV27,CASNKGDRGAYEQYF
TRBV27,CASSFDRSNTGELFF
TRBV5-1,CASSFITGGYEQYF
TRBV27,CASSGTGVRYEQYF
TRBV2,CASSPDRVLGTDTQYF
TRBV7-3,CASSLTGPGGANTQYF
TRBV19,CASSGRGLAGGSYNEQFF
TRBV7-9,CASSRSSTGELFF
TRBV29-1,CSVEVDYEQYF
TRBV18,CASSRTRTDNEKLFF
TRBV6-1,CASSEARRETQYF
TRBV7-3,CASSPKTGSGGYTF
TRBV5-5,CASSLIAGVYEQFF
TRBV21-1,CASNEAGPTGTQYF
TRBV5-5,CASSSEGTSGIYEQYF
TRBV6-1,CASTPPRSSYEQYF
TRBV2,CASSDESPYNSPLHF
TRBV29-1,CSVEDSYNSYEQYF
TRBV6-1,CASRDQGGGNEQFF
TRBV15,CATSRDMAVPYEQYF